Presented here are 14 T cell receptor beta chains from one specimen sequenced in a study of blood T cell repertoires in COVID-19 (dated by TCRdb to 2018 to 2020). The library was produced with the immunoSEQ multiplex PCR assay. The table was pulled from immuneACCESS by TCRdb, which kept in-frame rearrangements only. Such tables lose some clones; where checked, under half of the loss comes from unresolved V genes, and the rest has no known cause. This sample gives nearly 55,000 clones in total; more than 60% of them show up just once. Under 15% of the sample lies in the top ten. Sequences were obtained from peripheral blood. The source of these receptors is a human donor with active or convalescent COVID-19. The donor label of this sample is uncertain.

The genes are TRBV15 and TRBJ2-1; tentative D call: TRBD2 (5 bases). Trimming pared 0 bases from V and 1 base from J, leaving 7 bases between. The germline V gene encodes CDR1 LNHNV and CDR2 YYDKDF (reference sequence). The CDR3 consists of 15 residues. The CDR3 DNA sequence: TGTGCCACCAGCAGAGATAGCGAATCCTACAATGAGCAGTTCTTC. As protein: CATSRDSESYNEQFF.

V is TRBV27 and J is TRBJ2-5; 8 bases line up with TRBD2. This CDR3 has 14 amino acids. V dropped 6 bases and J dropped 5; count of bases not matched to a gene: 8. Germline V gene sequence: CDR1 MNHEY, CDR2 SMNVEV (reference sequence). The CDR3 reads CASRRPGGSETQYF. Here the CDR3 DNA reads TGTGCCAGCAGGCGGCCGGGGGGGTCGGAGACCCAGTACTTC.

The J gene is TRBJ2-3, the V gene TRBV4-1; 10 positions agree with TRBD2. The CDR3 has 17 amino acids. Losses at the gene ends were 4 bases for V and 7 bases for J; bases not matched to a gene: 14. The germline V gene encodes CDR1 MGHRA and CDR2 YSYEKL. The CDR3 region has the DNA TGCGCCAGCAGCCGAGGAGCCTCTAGCGGGAGTAAGAATACGCAGTATTTT. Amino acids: CASSRGASSGSKNTQYF.

CDR3 loop: CASSPSTSAPSTDTQYF. The DNA for the CDR3 is TGTGCCAGCAGCCCTTCGACTAGCGCTCCTAGCACAGATACGCAGTATTTT. The chain links TRBV7-3 to TRBJ2-3; 8 bases agree with TRBD2. J lost 0 bases, V lost 5 bases, and 10 bases had no gene match. Germline lookup yields CDR1 SGHTA and CDR2 FQGTGA. This CDR3 has 17 residues.

The CDR3, as DNA: TGTGCCAGCGACGACCACAGGGGAACCTACGAGCAGTACTTC. Amino acid sequence: CASDDHRGTYEQYF. The chain combines TRBV7-2 with TRBJ2-7, with TRBD1 matching 7 bases. Germline V CDR1 and CDR2: SGHTA, FQGNSA. V lost 8 bases to trimming and J lost 2 bases; unmatched junction nucleotides: 9. The CDR3 sequence is 14 residues long.

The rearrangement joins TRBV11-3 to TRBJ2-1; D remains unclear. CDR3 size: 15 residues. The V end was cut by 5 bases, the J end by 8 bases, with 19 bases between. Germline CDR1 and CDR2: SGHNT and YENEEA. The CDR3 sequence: CASSPRPLPGDEQFF. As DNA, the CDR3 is TGTGCCAGCAGCCCCCGACCCCTCCCAGGCGATGAGCAGTTCTTC. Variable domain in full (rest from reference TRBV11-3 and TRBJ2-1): EAGVVQSPRYKIIEKKQPVAFWCNPISGHNTLYWYLQNLGQGPELLIRYENEEAVDDSQLPKDRFSAERLKGVDSTLKIQPAELGDSAVYLCASSPRPLPGDEQFFGPGTRLTVL.

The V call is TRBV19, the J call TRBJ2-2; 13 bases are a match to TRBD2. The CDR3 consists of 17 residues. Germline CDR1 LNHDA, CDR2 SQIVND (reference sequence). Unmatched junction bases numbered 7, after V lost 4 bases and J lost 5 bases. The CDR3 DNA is TGTGCCAGTAGTACCATGACTAGCGGGGGGAGAACCGGGGAGCTGTTTTTT. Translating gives CASSTMTSGGRTGELFF.

CDR3 DNA sequence: TGTGCCAGCAGTGACAGGGGGCTGGCCGGGGAGCTGTTTTTT. It encodes CASSDRGLAGELFF. The rearrangement links TRBV6-4 to TRBJ2-2, with 7 bases identical to TRBD1. Germline V CDR1 and CDR2: MRHNA, SNTAGT. J lost 6 bases, V lost 2 bases, and 3 bases had no gene match. The CDR3 covers 14 residues.

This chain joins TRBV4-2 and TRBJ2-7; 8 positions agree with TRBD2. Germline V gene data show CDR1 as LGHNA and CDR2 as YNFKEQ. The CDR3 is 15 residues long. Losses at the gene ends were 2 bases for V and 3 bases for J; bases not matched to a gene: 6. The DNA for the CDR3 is TGTGCCAGCAGCCAAAACAAAGCGGGAGTCTACGAGCAGTACTTC. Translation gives CASSQNKAGVYEQYF.

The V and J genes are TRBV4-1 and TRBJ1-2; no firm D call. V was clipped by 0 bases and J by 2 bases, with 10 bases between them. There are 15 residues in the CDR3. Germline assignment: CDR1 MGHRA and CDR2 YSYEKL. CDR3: CASSQDADSNYGYTF. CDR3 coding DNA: TGCGCCAGCAGCCAAGACGCGGATTCAAACTATGGCTACACCTTC.

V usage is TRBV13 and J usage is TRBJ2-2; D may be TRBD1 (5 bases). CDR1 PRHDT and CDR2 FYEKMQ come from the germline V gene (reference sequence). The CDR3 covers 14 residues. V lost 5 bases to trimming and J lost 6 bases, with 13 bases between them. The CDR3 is CASSLRMGPGELFF. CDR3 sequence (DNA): TGTGCCAGCAGCCTCCGGATGGGGCCCGGGGAGCTGTTTTTT.

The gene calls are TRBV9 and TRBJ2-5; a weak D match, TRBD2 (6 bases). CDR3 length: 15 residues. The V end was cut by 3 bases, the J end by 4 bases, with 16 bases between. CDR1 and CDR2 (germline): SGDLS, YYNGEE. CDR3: CASSAEGRKIETQYF. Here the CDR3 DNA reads TGTGCCAGCAGCGCGGAGGGCCGAAAGATAGAGACCCAGTACTTC.

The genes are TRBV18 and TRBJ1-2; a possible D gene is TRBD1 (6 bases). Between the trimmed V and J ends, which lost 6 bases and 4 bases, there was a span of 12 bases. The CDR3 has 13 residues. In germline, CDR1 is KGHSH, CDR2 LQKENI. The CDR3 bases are TGTGCCAGCTCGCGGACAGACGTCTATGGCTACACCTTC. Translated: CASSRTDVYGYTF.

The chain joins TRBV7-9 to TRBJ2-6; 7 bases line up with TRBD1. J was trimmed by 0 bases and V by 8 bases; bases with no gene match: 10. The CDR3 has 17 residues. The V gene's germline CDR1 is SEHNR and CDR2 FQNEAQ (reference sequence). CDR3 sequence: CASRTGRPSSGANVLTF. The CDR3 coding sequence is TGTGCCAGCCGGACAGGCCGTCCTTCCTCTGGGGCCAACGTCCTGACTTTC.